Below are 8 T cell receptor beta chains sequenced from a single sample in a study of cytomegalovirus exposure and HLA in healthy donors. The PCR was carried out with 60 Vbeta primers and 13 Jbeta primers. Libraries were prepared by immunoSEQ multiplex PCR; TCRdb keeps only in-frame clonotypes and omits some of them. The table lists about 140,000 clones, around 80% of them singletons. The material sequenced was PBMCs. These receptors were taken from a male donor in good health and CMV-seronegative.

The rearrangement joins TRBV30 to TRBJ2-6; 7 bases are a match to TRBD2. Germline V gene sequence: CDR1 GTSNPN, CDR2 SVGIG (reference sequence). This CDR3 has 18 amino acids. The V and J ends lost 0 bases and 5 bases, in that order; junction bases with no gene match: 13. The DNA for the CDR3 is TGTGCCTGGAGTGTAGTCAGAAGCGGGATCGGTAGGGCCAACGTCCTGACTTTC. Its translation is CAWSVVRSGIGRANVLTF.

The chain joins TRBV10-2 to TRBJ2-1, with D uncertain. V shed 4 bases and J shed 8 bases, with 15 bases lying between them. CDR3 length: 14 residues. CDR1 is WSHSY, CDR2 SAAADI, per germline. CDR3 bases: TGCGCCAGCAGTGTCGGTTCCTCGCAGGATGAGCAGTTCTTC. Translation gives CASSVGSSQDEQFF.

There are a few counts of this clone. The chain links TRBV28 to TRBJ1-2, with 10 bases identical to TRBD1. The CDR3 totals 16 residues. The germline V gene has CDR1 MDHEN and CDR2 SYDVKM. V trimming: 2 bases; J trimming: 5 bases; junction bases outside the gene matches: 8. CDR3 sequence reads: CASSLRGTGEGYGYTF. The CDR3 DNA reads TGTGCCAGCAGTTTACGAGGGACAGGGGAAGGGTATGGCTACACCTTC.

V is TRBV7-2 and J is TRBJ1-2; D gene ambiguous. Looked up from germline, CDR1 is SGHTA and CDR2 is FQGNSA. This CDR3 is 15 amino acids long. V lost 2 bases to trimming and J lost 4 bases, with 14 bases between them. CDR3 sequence: CASSLSPGLLYGYTF. The CDR3 DNA sequence: TGTGCCAGCAGCTTATCCCCAGGACTGCTCTATGGCTACACCTTC.

This chain uses TRBV5-4 with TRBJ1-3; D is perhaps TRBD1 (6 bases). Germline CDR1 and CDR2: SGHNT and YYREEE (reference sequence). The V end was cut by 3 bases, the J end by 2 bases, with 12 bases between. The CDR3 covers 15 residues. CDR3 sequence reads: CASSSAGEAGNTIYF. Here the CDR3 DNA reads TGTGCCAGCAGCTCTGCAGGGGAAGCTGGAAACACCATATATTTT.

V and J are TRBV2 and TRBJ2-7; D possibly corresponds to TRBD1 (6 bases). The V end lost 10 bases, the J end lost 1 base, and 11 bases lay between the germline ends. The germline gives CDR1 SNHLY, CDR2 FYNNEI. The CDR3 has 12 residues. The CDR3 region is CATHGTSYEQYF. In nucleotides, the CDR3 is TGTGCCACCCACGGGACATCCTACGAGCAGTACTTC.

In the case of this clone: This sample includes further DNA sequences coding for the same CDR3. The gene calls are TRBV28 and TRBJ1-1; D unclear. V was cut by 6 bases and J by 1 base, with 6 bases left in between. The CDR3 consists of 12 residues. CDR1 is MDHEN and CDR2 is SYDVKM in the germline V gene. The CDR3 loop is CASRRGNTEAFF. The CDR3 bases are TGTGCCAGCAGGCGGGGGAACACTGAAGCTTTCTTT. The whole variable domain, filled in from reference TRBV28 and TRBJ1-1, reads DVKVTQSSRYLVKRTGEKVFLECVQDMDHENMFWYRQDPGLGLRLIYFSYDVKMKEKGDIPEGYSVSREKKERFSLILESASTNQTSMYLCASRRGNTEAFFGQGTRLTVV.

The rearrangement uses TRBV4-1 and TRBJ2-2; 7 bases map to TRBD1. V gave up 2 bases and J gave up 3 bases; unmatched junction bases: 6. The CDR3 sequence is 16 residues long. CDR1 is MGHRA and CDR2 is YSYEKL in the germline V gene. The CDR3 here is CASSQIGGADTGELFF. CDR3 DNA sequence: TGCGCCAGCAGCCAAATAGGGGGCGCGGACACCGGGGAGCTGTTTTTT.